One sample yielded the 20 T cell receptor beta chains listed below, sequenced in a study of Tregs in tolerant kidney transplant recipients. Assay: immunoSEQ multiplex PCR; the TCRdb copy retains only in-frame clones and omits some. This sample's table reports 10,000 or so clones. Recipients received nonmyeloablative bone marrow transplants from related graft donors, with transient mixed chimerism. The sequencing here drew on CD8+ T cells from blood (PBMCs), taken 24 months after the transplant. Source of these receptors: a human patient who received a combined kidney and bone marrow transplant. The T cells may partly be graft donor cells.

The DNA read from the CDR3 is TGTGCCTGGAGTGCAAGGGACGCCCTCAGGGGAGGTCAGCCC. This gives the protein CAWSARDALRGGQP. The CDR3 in its entirety is CAWSARDALRGGQPQHF. The chain joins TRBV30 to TRBJ1-5, with D perhaps TRBD1 (6 bases). The read ends 3 residues before the CDR3 terminus; that terminus is restored from the germline J gene. The V gene lost 1 base and the J gene lost 6 bases, with 22 bases spanning the gap. The CDR3 is 17 residues long. CDR1 is GTSNPN, CDR2 SVGIG, per germline (reference sequence).

Turning to this clone: The CDR3 end is not reached by the read, which stops 3 residues before it; the germline J gene fills it in. The chain links TRBV7-3 to TRBJ2-1; TRBD2 matches 13 bases. The CDR3 consists of 15 residues. The junction had 4 bases not matched to a gene; V was cut back by 4 bases and J by 7 bases. CDR1 is SGHTA and CDR2 is FQGTGA in the germline V gene. CDR3 protein: CASSSGLAGVNEQFF. The covered CDR3 bases are TGTGCCAGCAGCTCTGGACTAGCGGGAGTTAATGAG.

Remarks on this clone: Read coverage stops 3 residues before the CDR3 terminus; the germline J gene supplies the remainder. The V gene is TRBV4-1, the J gene TRBJ2-7; tentatively, D is TRBD2 (6 bases). V was trimmed by 5 bases and J by 4 bases, leaving 18 bases between them. The length of the CDR3 is 15 residues. Germline-derived CDR1 and CDR2 are MGHRA and YSYEKL. The DNA read from the CDR3 is TGCGCCAGCAGCATCCATTCGGGCGGGATTTACGAG. Amino acid sequence: CASSIHSGGIYE. The complete CDR3 protein is CASSIHSGGIYEQYF.

In regard to this clone: The read halts 3 residues ahead of the CDR3 end, with the missing end drawn from the germline J gene. The chain employs TRBV13 and TRBJ2-3; D is perhaps TRBD2 (5 bases). The germline V and J ends were trimmed by 5 bases and 4 bases, with 7 bases remaining between them. Germline lookup yields CDR1 PRHDT and CDR2 FYEKMQ (reference sequence). The CDR3 consists of 12 residues. CDR3 protein: CASSPLADTQYF. CDR3 DNA, as far as it was read: TGTGCCAGCAGCCCACTAGCAGATACG.

In regard to this clone: The read halts 3 residues ahead of the CDR3 end, with the missing end drawn from the germline J gene. The V gene is TRBV29-1, the J gene TRBJ1-2, with TRBD1 as a possible D gene (6 bases). The V and J ends lost 6 bases and 6 bases respectively, with 20 bases between them. Germline values: CDR1 SQVTM, CDR2 ANQGSEA. CDR3 length: 14 amino acids. The CDR3 bases that were read are TGCAGCGTGAGAGAAGTACAGGGTTTCGATGGC. It codes for CSVREVQGFDG. The entire CDR3 reads CSVREVQGFDGYTF.

Details on this clone: The read terminates 3 residues before the CDR3 end, so the remaining end is supplied by the germline J gene. The chain is built from TRBV30 and TRBJ1-1; 7 bases are shared with TRBD1. V dropped 0 bases and J dropped 6; count of bases not matched to a gene: 16. Looked up from germline, CDR1 is GTSNPN and CDR2 is SVGIG (reference sequence). This CDR3 contains 17 residues. The CDR3 reads CAWSVRAGGIIGAEAFF. Incomplete CDR3 DNA: TGTGCCTGGAGTGTAAGGGCAGGGGGGATAATAGGAGCTGAA.

About this clone: The CDR3 goes on 3 residues after the read ends, and that part is filled in from the germline J gene. The chain joins TRBV19 to TRBJ2-1, with D unclear. With 4 bases removed from V and 5 bases from J, the gap between germline ends came to 15 bases. The CDR3 runs 15 residues. CDR1 is LNHDA, CDR2 SQIVND, per germline (reference sequence). Here the CDR3 reads CASSTPNRADNEQFF. The CDR3 DNA, read in part, is TGTGCCAGTAGTACCCCCAACCGCGCCGACAATGAG.

Details on this clone: The CDR3 end falls 3 residues outside the read, so it is completed with the germline J gene. The chain joins TRBV2 to TRBJ2-7; 7 bases map to TRBD1. V lost 6 bases to trimming and J lost 5 bases; unmatched junction nucleotides: 4. This CDR3 spans 12 amino acids. Germline lookup yields CDR1 SNHLY and CDR2 FYNNEI. The CDR3 spells CASRSTGDEQYF. The DNA read from the CDR3 is TGTGCCAGCAGATCCACAGGGGACGAG.

A word on this clone: With the read ending 3 residues before the CDR3 end, the germline J gene is used to fill in that end. V is TRBV18 and J is TRBJ2-3; no clear D. The CDR3 sequence is 12 residues long. Germline CDR1 is KGHSH and CDR2 is LQKENI. Trimming left V 5 bases short and J 2 bases short, with 5 bases between. The DNA read from the CDR3 is TGTGCCAGCTCATCTCCCACAGATACG. Encoded protein: CASSSPTDT. The whole CDR3 sequence is CASSSPTDTQYF.

With respect to this clone: The sequenced fragment ends 3 residues before the CDR3 boundary, so the rest is inferred from the germline J gene. V usage is TRBV11-2 and J usage is TRBJ2-1; 8 nucleotides match TRBD2. The CDR3 totals 14 residues. Germline-derived CDR1 and CDR2 are SGHAT and FQNNGV. The trim removed 3 bases at V and 5 bases at J, leaving 3 bases unmatched. The sequenced CDR3 bases are TGTGCCAGCAGCTTCGGGACTAGGGACAATGAG. Protein sequence: CASSFGTRDNE. The complete CDR3 sequence is CASSFGTRDNEQFF.

In the case of this clone: The CDR3 extends 3 residues past the end of the read, so its final part is completed from the germline J gene. Distinct nucleotide sequences in the sample also encode this CDR3. The rearrangement joins TRBV20-1 to TRBJ2-7; 7 bases match TRBD2. Germline-derived CDR1 and CDR2 are DFQATT and SNEGSKA (reference sequence). V shed 0 bases and J 3 bases; nucleotides not matched to a gene: 8. The CDR3 extends over 15 amino acids. CDR3 DNA, as far as it was read: TGCAGTGCTAGAGATTACCGGGGGGTTGGCTACGAG. This translates into CSARDYRGVGYE. The whole CDR3 protein reads CSARDYRGVGYEQYF.

Note on this clone: Read data end 3 residues before the CDR3 end; the end is taken from the germline J gene. The V and J genes are TRBV7-8 and TRBJ2-2; no reliable D call. The CDR3 is 16 residues long. Germline-derived CDR1 and CDR2 are SGHVS and FQNEAQ. The V end lost 2 bases, the J end lost 0 bases, and 10 bases lay between the germline ends. The covered CDR3 bases are TGTGCCAGCAGCTTAAAGAGCGCATCGAACACCGGGGAG. Its protein is CASSLKSASNTGE. The whole CDR3 is CASSLKSASNTGELFF.

Concerning this clone itself: Read coverage stops 3 residues before the CDR3 terminus; the germline J gene supplies the remainder. This chain connects TRBV30 to TRBJ1-1; D might be TRBD1 (6 bases). The germline gives CDR1 GTSNPN, CDR2 SVGIG (reference sequence). The V and J ends lost 1 base and 1 base respectively, with 7 bases between them. This CDR3 contains 13 residues. CDR3 loop: CAWSAGANTEAFF. The sequenced part of the CDR3 DNA is TGTGCCTGGAGTGCAGGGGCGAACACTGAA. Drawing the rest from reference TRBV30 and TRBJ1-1, the complete variable domain is SQTIHQWPATLVQPVGSPLSLECTVEGTSNPNLYWYRQAAGRGLQLLFYSVGIGQISSEVPQNLSASRPQDRQFILSSKKLLLSDSGFYLCAWSAGANTEAFFGQGTRLTVV.

About this clone: The read terminates 3 residues before the CDR3 end, so the remaining end is supplied by the germline J gene. The chain recombines TRBV7-3 with TRBJ2-1, with D unclear. Per the germline V gene, CDR1 is SGHTA and CDR2 is FQGTGA. This CDR3 has 16 residues. V was clipped by 2 bases and J by 0 bases, with 11 bases between them. CDR3 DNA, as far as it was read: TGTGCCAGCAGCTTATCTTTGGCAGGCTCCTACAATGAG. Translating gives CASSLSLAGSYNE. The full CDR3 reads CASSLSLAGSYNEQFF.

On this clone: With the read ending 3 residues before the CDR3 end, the germline J gene is used to fill in that end. The chain is built from TRBV20-1 and TRBJ1-2, with a tentative D call TRBD1 (5 bases). The CDR3 covers 11 residues. Germline lookup yields CDR1 DFQATT and CDR2 SNEGSKA (reference sequence). CDR3 protein: CSAKAGSDYTF. The sequenced CDR3 bases are TGCAGTGCTAAGGCAGGGAGCGAC.

To note about this clone: The read ends 3 residues before the CDR3 terminus; that terminus is restored from the germline J gene. The chain employs TRBV29-1 and TRBJ2-3, with D tentatively TRBD2 (6 bases). Per germline, CDR1 SQVTM and CDR2 ANQGSEA. The CDR3 spans 12 residues. Trimming left V 7 bases short and J 5 bases short, with 13 bases between. The part of the CDR3 DNA that was read is TGCAGCGGCAGACTAGTTGGAGATACG. Protein sequence: CSGRLVGDT. The whole CDR3 region reads CSGRLVGDTQYF.

Comment on this clone: Read data end 3 residues before the CDR3 end; the end is taken from the germline J gene. The gene calls are TRBV19 and TRBJ1-2, with D possibly matching TRBD1 (5 bases). Per germline, CDR1 LNHDA and CDR2 SQIVND (reference sequence). The germline V and J ends were trimmed by 2 bases and 7 bases, with 14 bases remaining between them. This CDR3 spans 14 amino acids. CDR3 DNA, as far as it was read: TGTGCCAGTAGTATAAAAGACAGCTGGGGTGGC. This encodes CASSIKDSWGG. The full-length CDR3 reads as CASSIKDSWGGYTF. Full variable domain (rest looked up from reference TRBV19 and TRBJ1-2): DGGITQSPKYLFRKEGQNVTLSCEQNLNHDAMYWYRQDPGQGLRLIYYSQIVNDFQKGDIAEGYSVSREKKESFPLTVTSAQKNPTAFYLCASSIKDSWGGYTFGSGTRLTVV.

This clone is medium-sized by frequency. The sequenced fragment ends 3 residues before the CDR3 boundary, so the rest is inferred from the germline J gene. This sequence joins TRBV20-1 and TRBJ2-2, with TRBD2 matching over 8 bases. After removal of 4 bases from V and 2 bases from J, the junction contained 3 bases not matched to a gene. The germline V gene has CDR1 DFQATT and CDR2 SNEGSKA (reference sequence). This CDR3 region has 14 residues. The CDR3 region is CSAIAGGNTGELFF. The part of the CDR3 DNA that was read is TGCAGTGCTATTGCGGGAGGAAACACCGGGGAG.

As to this clone: The read finishes 3 residues shy of the CDR3 end, and the germline J gene is used to complete it. This chain connects TRBV9 to TRBJ2-5, with 8 bases identical to TRBD2. The V segment lost 0 bases and the J segment 1 base; nucleotides outside the gene matches: 5. Germline assignment: CDR1 SGDLS and CDR2 YYNGEE. This CDR3 is 16 amino acids long. The CDR3 sequence is CASSVDTTSGQETQYF. The sequenced part of the CDR3 DNA is TGTGCCAGCAGCGTAGACACTACTAGCGGCCAAGAGACC. Full variable domain (outside the CDR3, taken from reference TRBV9 and TRBJ2-5): DSGVTQTPKHLITATGQRVTLRCSPRSGDLSVYWYQQSLDQGLQFLIQYYNGEERAKGNILERFSAQQFPDLHSELNLSSLELGDSALYFCASSVDTTSGQETQYFGPGTRLLVL.

For this clone: At one end, the junction sequence differs from germline, possibly due to a read error. The read is 3 residues too short to cover the CDR3 end, so that end is filled in from the germline J gene. The chain recombines TRBV4-2 with TRBJ2-1, with 12 bases that match TRBD2. Germline CDR1 reads LGHNA; CDR2 reads YNFKEQ. The CDR3 is 16 amino acids. This chain's CDR3 is CASSSGLAGTYNEQFF. Partial CDR3 DNA: TGCGCCAGCAGCTCCGGACTAGCGGGAACCTACAATGAG.